This T cell receptor beta chain was profiled in a study of blood T cell repertoires in COVID-19. Study at large: From T cells, B-cell-depleted T cells, or PBMCs came the material, which was cDNA or gDNA.

Study processing details: How many nucleated cells were present was estimated from reference gene primer amplification. The data were produced by immunoSEQ multiplex PCR, yet TCRdb's version contains in-frame clones alone and is incomplete. The D gene and trimming were derived from the DNA, and the V and J assignments and clone size from that table. The sample contains fewer than 250,000 clones, 75% to 85% of which appear only once. Participants reported their clinical history, and cohort assignment relied on those reports. CDR3 length: 15 residues. The V end lost 1 base, the J end lost 5 bases, and 12 bases lay between the germline ends. Germline V gene data show CDR1 as SGHDN and CDR2 as FVKESK.

The sequencing sample was made of PBMCs or T cells enriched from blood (not recorded which). V and J are TRBV14 and TRBJ2-1, with D maybe TRBD2 (6 bases). The clonotype comes from a woman between 45 and 60 years old with acute COVID-19. DNA of the CDR3: TGTGCCAGCAGCCAAGTTATAGGAGGGCACAATGAGCAGTTCTTC. Residues: CASSQVIGGHNEQFF.